This TCR beta chain derives from a study of blood T cell repertoires in COVID-19. V shed 8 bases and J shed 5 bases, with 13 bases lying between them. This CDR3 is built from 12 residues. Germline CDR1 is SGHTA and CDR2 is FQGTGA. Measured with immunoSEQ multiplex PCR; TCRdb has only the in-frame clones, and not every one. This table holds roughly 120,000 clones, around 90% found once. The sequence was obtained from a man in his fifties or sixties with COVID-19, enrolled during active disease. Sample: peripheral blood. This sequence joins TRBV7-3 and TRBJ2-7; possibly TRBD1 for D (7 bases). CDR3 sequence reads: CASGRGDNEQYV. CDR3 in DNA: TGTGCCAGCGGCAGGGGGGACAACGAGCAGTACGTC.